The 2 T cell receptor beta chains below come from one sample, sequenced in a study of shared clonotypes between healthy human individuals. Sequencing used immunoSEQ multiplex PCR; TCRdb keeps in-frame clones, though not all of them. Of about 510,000 clones in the sample, less than 96% were seen once. The sample comprised naive CD4+ T cells sorted from blood. Noted subset: CD45RA+ positively selected. The receptors come from a woman younger than 45 in good health.

This chain uses TRBV5-5 with TRBJ2-7; 7 bases are a match to TRBD1. Germline CDR1 is SGHKS and CDR2 is YYEKEE (reference sequence). The trim removed 6 bases at V and 2 bases at J, leaving 14 bases unmatched. The CDR3 runs 16 residues. Written as DNA, the CDR3 is TGTGCCAGCACCCTCAACCCGGGACAGAGAACCTACGAGCAGTACTTC. The encoded protein is CASTLNPGQRTYEQYF.

The rearrangement joins TRBV11-2 to TRBJ1-1, with D unclear. This CDR3 is 13 amino acids long. The ends were cut back, 4 bases at V and 1 base at J, with 7 bases in the middle. Germline lookup yields CDR1 SGHAT and CDR2 FQNNGV. The CDR3 bases are TGTGCCAGCAGCTACAGCCAGAACACTGAAGCTTTCTTT. Its translation is CASSYSQNTEAFF.